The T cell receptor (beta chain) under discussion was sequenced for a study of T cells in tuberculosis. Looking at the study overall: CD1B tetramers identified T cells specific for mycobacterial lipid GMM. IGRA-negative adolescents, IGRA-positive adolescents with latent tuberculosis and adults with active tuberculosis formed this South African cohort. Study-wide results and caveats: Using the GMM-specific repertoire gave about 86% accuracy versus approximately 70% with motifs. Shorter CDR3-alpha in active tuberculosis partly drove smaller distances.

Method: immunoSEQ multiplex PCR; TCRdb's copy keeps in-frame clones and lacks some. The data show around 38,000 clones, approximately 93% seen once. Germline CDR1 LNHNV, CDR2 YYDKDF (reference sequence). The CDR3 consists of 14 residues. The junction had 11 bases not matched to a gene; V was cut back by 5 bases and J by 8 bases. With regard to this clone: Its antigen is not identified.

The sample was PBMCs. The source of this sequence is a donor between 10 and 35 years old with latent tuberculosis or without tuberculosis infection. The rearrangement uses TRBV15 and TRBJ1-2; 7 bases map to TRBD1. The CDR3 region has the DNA TGTGCCACCAGCGGAACATCCAGGGGGACGGGCTACACCTTC. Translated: CATSGTSRGTGYTF.